The source of this T cell receptor beta chain is a study of memory CD4+ T cells and cytomegalovirus serostatus. Single viable CD3+CD4+CD8-CD45RO+ cells were sorted as the memory CD4+ T cells. Authors' methods: Out-of-frame sequences were removed, leaving roughly 2.1 million distinct TCRbeta sequences. Profiling relied on immunoSEQ multiplex PCR, and the TCRdb table lists in-frame clones only, not all of them. V, J and clone size are those of that table, while D and trimming were read from the DNA. This table has 30,000 to 50,000 clones, around 78% appearing once. V lost 1 base and J 7 bases, leaving 8 bases between the germline ends. Germline-derived CDR1 and CDR2 are LGHNT and FRNRAP. The CDR3 totals 13 residues. This clone has just one count.

The rearrangement joins TRBV12-5 to TRBJ2-1; no clear D gene. Sequencing input: memory CD4+ T cells from blood. The sequence came from an adult in good health and CMV-seronegative. CDR3 sequence reads: CASGLDLGNEQFF. CDR3 sequence (DNA): TGTGCTAGTGGTTTGGATTTGGGGAATGAGCAGTTCTTC.